The 10 T cell receptor beta chains below all came from one sample that was sequenced in a study of vaccination effects on CD4 cells after COVID-19. The culture ran for 10 days, and then CD4+ T cells were isolated. The table came from immunoSEQ multiplex PCR; TCRdb's copy has only in-frame clones and leaves some out. This table has roughly 34,000 clones, 70% to 80% appearing once. Their cognate antigens are unknown. Sequences were derived from CD4+ T cells from PBMCs cultured without peptide, sampled before COVID-19 vaccination. Receptor source: a human donor who received a COVID-19 vaccine.

The chain has TRBV6-5 and TRBJ2-2; possibly TRBD1 for D (6 bases). Germline loops: CDR1 MNHEY, CDR2 SVGAGI. The CDR3 is 14 residues long. Trimming stripped 6 bases from V and 6 bases from J, with 14 bases between. The CDR3 loop reads CASRTTGYAGELFF. DNA for the CDR3: TGTGCCAGCAGGACAACAGGGTACGCCGGGGAGCTGTTTTTT.

This clone has just one count. This chain connects TRBV4-2 to TRBJ2-3, with 9 nucleotides matching TRBD2. Germline V CDR1 and CDR2: LGHNA, YNFKEQ. With V trimmed by 0 bases and J by 6 bases, 7 bases remained unmatched. The CDR3 runs to 16 residues. CDR3 DNA sequence: TGTGCCAGCAGCCAAGAAACGGGCGGGGGGGCGGATACGCAGTATTTT. This sequence encodes CASSQETGGGADTQYF.

This rearrangement joins TRBV7-2 to TRBJ1-5, with 7 bases fitting TRBD1. V lost 5 bases to trimming and J lost 3 bases; unmatched junction nucleotides: 4. Germline CDR1 is SGHTA and CDR2 is FQGNSA. This CDR3 spans 14 amino acids. The CDR3 DNA reads TGTGCCAGCAGCAACCAGGGGGTCAATCAGCCCCAGCATTTT. As protein: CASSNQGVNQPQHF.

The V and J genes are TRBV3-1 (or the pseudogene TRBV3-2) and TRBJ2-1, with TRBD2 matching 12 bases. The V and J ends lost 4 bases and 6 bases, in that order; junction bases with no gene match: 7. This CDR3 has 16 amino acids. Germline loops: CDR1 LGHDT, CDR2 YNNKEL (reference sequence). DNA of the CDR3: TGTGCCAGCAGCCGCGTACTAGCGGGGGGTTTCAATGAGCAGTTCTTC. This translates into CASSRVLAGGFNEQFF.

CDR3 DNA sequence: TGTGCCAGCAGGAGACCGGGACTAGCGTTGCAAGAGACCCAGTACTTC. Its protein is CASRRPGLALQETQYF. This chain uses TRBV6-4 with TRBJ2-5, with TRBD2 identical over 10 bases. V gave up 6 bases and J gave up 2 bases; unmatched junction bases: 9. Germline loops: CDR1 MRHNA, CDR2 SNTAGT. This CDR3 contains 16 residues.

This sequence joins TRBV5-6 and TRBJ1-1; D is possibly TRBD1 (5 bases). V was pared by 7 bases and J by 2 bases, with 15 bases between. This CDR3 has 14 residues. From germline, CDR1 is SGHDT and CDR2 YYEEEE. CDR3 DNA sequence: TGTGCCAGCCGGGTTGGGGCCCTAAACACTGAAGCTTTCTTT. Translating it yields CASRVGALNTEAFF.

In this sample, this clone is medium-sized. The chain recombines TRBV6-5 with TRBJ2-7; no clear D gene. CDR1 and CDR2 from the germline V gene are MNHEY and SVGAGI. Between the trimmed V and J ends, which lost 0 bases and 0 bases, there was a span of 6 bases. The CDR3 has 14 residues. The CDR3 sequence is CASSYSSSSYEQYF. The CDR3 DNA follows: TGTGCCAGCAGTTACTCGTCCAGCTCCTACGAGCAGTACTTC.

The chain uses TRBV6-5 and TRBJ2-7; 15 bases map to TRBD2. CDR3 size: 16 residues. V shed 3 bases, J shed 1 base, and the junction held 1 base outside the gene matches. CDR1 and CDR2 from the germline V gene are MNHEY and SVGAGI. Written as DNA, the CDR3 is TGTGCCAGCAGTTATGGACTAGCGGGAGGGTCCTACGAGCAGTACTTC. Translating gives CASSYGLAGGSYEQYF.

As to this clone: The junction shows a germline mismatch at one end, possibly a read error. The V call is TRBV2, the J call TRBJ1-4, with D possibly TRBD1 on 5 matching bases. From germline, CDR1 is SNHLY and CDR2 FYNNEI. The CDR3 sequence is 14 residues long. CDR3 coding DNA: TGCGCCTGTCGAAGTTTCAGGGTTAATGAAAAACTGTTTTTT. This encodes CACRSFRVNEKLFF.

Only a few counts were recorded for this clone. J is TRBJ1-2 and V is TRBV3-1 (or the pseudogene TRBV3-2), with a possible D match to TRBD1 (6 bases). The CDR3 covers 14 residues. Germline V gives CDR1 LGHDT, CDR2 YNNKEL (reference sequence). Trimming stripped 0 bases from V and 4 bases from J, with 9 bases between. CDR3 coding DNA: TGTGCCAGCAGCCAAGATCCAGGGGTCTATGGCTACACCTTC. It codes for CASSQDPGVYGYTF.